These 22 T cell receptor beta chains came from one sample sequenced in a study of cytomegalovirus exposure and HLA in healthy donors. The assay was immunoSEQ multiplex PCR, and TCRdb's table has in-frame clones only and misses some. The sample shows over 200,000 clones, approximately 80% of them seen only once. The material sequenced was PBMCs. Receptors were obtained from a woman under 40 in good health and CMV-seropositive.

The CDR3 region is CAWSLGVGAYEQYF. The DNA for the CDR3 is TGTGCCTGGAGTTTGGGGGTGGGGGCCTACGAGCAGTACTTC. The chain carries TRBV30 and TRBJ2-7; D may match TRBD1 or TRBD2 (5 bases each). This CDR3 has 14 residues. V gave up 2 bases and J gave up 2 bases, with 13 bases separating them. Germline V gene data show CDR1 as GTSNPN and CDR2 as SVGIG (reference sequence). Drawing the rest from reference TRBV30 and TRBJ2-7, the complete variable domain is SQTIHQWPATLVQPVGSPLSLECTVEGTSNPNLYWYRQAAGRGLQLLFYSVGIGQISSEVPQNLSASRPQDRQFILSSKKLLLSDSGFYLCAWSLGVGAYEQYFGPGTRLTVT.

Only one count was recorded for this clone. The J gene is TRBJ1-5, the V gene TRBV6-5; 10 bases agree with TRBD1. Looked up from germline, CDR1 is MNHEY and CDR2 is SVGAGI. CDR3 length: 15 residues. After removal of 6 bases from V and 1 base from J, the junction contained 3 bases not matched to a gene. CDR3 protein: CASRRQGASNQPQHF. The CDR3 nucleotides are TGTGCCAGCAGGCGACAGGGGGCGAGCAATCAGCCCCAGCATTTT.

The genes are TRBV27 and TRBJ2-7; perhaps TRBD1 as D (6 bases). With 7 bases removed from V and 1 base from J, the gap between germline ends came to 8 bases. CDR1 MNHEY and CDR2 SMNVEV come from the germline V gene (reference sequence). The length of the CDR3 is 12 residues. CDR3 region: CASTDRSYEQYF. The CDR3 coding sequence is TGTGCCAGCACGGACAGATCCTACGAGCAGTACTTC.

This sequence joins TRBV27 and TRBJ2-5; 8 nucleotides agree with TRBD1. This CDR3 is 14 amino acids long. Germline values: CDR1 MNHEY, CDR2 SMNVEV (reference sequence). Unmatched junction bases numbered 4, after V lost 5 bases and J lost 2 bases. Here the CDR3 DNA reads TGTGCCAGCAGTGCGTGGGACAGGCAAGAGACCCAGTACTTC. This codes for CASSAWDRQETQYF.

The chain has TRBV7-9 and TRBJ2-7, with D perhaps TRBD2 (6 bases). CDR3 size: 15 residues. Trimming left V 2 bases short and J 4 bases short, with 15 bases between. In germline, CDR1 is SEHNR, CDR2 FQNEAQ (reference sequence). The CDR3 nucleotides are TGTGCCAGCAGCTTATTCGGTCAGGGAGGTTACGAGCAGTACTTC. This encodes CASSLFGQGGYEQYF. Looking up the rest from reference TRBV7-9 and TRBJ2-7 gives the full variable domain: DTGVSQNPRHKITKRGQNVTFRCDPISEHNRLYWYRQTLGQGPEFLTYFQNEAQLEKSRLLSDRFSAERPKGSFSTLEIQRTEQGDSAMYLCASSLFGQGGYEQYFGPGTRLTVT.

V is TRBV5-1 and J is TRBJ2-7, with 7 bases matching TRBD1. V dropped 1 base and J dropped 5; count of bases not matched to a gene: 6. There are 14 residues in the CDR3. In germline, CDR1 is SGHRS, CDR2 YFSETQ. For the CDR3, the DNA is TGCGCCAGCAGCTTGCGGACAGGCAAGGACGAGCAGTACTTC. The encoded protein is CASSLRTGKDEQYF.

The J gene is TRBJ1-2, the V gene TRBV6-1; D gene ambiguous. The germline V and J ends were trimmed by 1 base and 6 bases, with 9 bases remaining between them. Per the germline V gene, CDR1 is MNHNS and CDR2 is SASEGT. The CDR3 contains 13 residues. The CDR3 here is CASSEVPNNGYTF. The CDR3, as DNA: TGTGCCAGCAGTGAAGTTCCAAATAATGGCTACACCTTC.

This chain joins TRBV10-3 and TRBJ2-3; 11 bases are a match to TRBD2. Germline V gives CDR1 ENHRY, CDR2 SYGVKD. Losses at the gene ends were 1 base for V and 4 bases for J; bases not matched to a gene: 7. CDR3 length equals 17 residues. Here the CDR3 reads CAISEFTSGSVSDTQYF. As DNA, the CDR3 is TGTGCCATCAGTGAGTTTACTAGCGGGAGCGTTTCAGATACGCAGTATTTT.

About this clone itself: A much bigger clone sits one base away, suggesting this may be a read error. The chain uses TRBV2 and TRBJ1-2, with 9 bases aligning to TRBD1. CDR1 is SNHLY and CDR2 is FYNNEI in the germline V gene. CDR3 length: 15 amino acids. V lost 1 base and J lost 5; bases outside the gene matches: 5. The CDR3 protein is CASSEVKGQGYGYTF. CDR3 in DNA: TGTGCCAGCAGTGAAGTGAAAGGACAGGGGTATGGCTACACCTTC.

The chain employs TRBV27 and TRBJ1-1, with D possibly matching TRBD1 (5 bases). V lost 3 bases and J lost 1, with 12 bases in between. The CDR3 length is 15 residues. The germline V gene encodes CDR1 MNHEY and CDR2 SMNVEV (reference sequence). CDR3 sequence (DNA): TGTGCCAGCAGTTTCACGGGACCGCCGAACACTGAAGCTTTCTTT. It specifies CASSFTGPPNTEAFF.

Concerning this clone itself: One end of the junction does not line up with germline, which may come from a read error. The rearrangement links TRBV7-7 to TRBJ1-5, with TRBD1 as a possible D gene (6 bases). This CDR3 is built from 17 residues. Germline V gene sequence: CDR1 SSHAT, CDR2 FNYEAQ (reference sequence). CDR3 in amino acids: CASSLVYQGRKNQPQHF. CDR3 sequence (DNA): TGTGCTAGCAGCTTAGTTTACCAGGGGAGGAAAAATCAGCCCCAGCATTTT.

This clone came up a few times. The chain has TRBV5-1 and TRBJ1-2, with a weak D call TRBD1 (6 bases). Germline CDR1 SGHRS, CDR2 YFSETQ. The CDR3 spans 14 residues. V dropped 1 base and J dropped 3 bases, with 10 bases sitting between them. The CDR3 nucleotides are TGCGCCAGCAGCTTGAGTGGGACACACTATGGCTACACCTTC. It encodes CASSLSGTHYGYTF.

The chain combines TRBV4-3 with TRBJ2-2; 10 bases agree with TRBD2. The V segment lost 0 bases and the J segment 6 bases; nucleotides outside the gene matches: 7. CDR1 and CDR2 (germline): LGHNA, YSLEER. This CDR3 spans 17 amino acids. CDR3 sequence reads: CASSQDLASGSPGELFF. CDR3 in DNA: TGCGCCAGCAGCCAAGATCTGGCTAGCGGGAGTCCCGGGGAGCTGTTTTTT.

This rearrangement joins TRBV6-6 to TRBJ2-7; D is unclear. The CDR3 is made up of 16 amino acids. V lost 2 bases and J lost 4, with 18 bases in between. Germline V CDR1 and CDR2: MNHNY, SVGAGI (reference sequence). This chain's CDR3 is CASSYPPPGSSYEQYF. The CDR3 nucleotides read TGTGCCAGCAGTTACCCTCCCCCGGGCAGTTCGTACGAGCAGTACTTC.

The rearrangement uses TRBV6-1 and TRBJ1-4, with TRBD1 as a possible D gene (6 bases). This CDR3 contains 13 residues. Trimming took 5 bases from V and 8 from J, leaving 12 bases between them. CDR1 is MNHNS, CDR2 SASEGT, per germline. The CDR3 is CASSSSGDEKLFF. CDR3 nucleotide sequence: TGTGCCAGCAGTTCTTCAGGGGACGAAAAACTGTTTTTT.

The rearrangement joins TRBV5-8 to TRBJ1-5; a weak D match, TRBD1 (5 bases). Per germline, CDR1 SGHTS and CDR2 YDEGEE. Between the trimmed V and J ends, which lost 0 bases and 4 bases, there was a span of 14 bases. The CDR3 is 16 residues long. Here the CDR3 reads CASSLEVGAVNQPQHF. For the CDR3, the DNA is TGTGCCAGCAGCTTGGAAGTAGGGGCTGTGAATCAGCCCCAGCATTTT.

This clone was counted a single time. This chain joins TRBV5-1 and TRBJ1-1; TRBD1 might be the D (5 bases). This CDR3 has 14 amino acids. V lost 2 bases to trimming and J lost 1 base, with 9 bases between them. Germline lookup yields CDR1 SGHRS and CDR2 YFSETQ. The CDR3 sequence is CASSFGTANTEAFF. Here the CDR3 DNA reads TGCGCCAGCAGCTTCGGGACGGCGAACACTGAAGCTTTCTTT.

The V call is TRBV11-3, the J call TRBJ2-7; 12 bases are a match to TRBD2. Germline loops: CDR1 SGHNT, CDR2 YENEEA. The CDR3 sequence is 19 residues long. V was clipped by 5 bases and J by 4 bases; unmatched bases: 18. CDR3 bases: TGTGCCAGCAGCCGACAGGGGTCGGCACTAGCGGGAGGACAGTACGAGCAGTACTTC. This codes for CASSRQGSALAGGQYEQYF.

Here the CDR3 DNA reads TGCAGCGTTGAAGAGACAGGGGCCCTCACTAACTATGGCTACACCTTC. It encodes CSVEETGALTNYGYTF. This chain uses TRBV29-1 with TRBJ1-2, with 8 bases aligning to TRBD1. With 0 bases clipped from V and 0 bases from J, the junction kept 6 bases outside the gene matches. This CDR3 contains 16 residues. The germline gives CDR1 SQVTM, CDR2 ANQGSEA.

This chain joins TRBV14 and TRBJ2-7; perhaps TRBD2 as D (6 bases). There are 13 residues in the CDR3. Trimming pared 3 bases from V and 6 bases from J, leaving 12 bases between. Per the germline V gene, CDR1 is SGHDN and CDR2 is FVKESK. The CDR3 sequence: CASSQAGRGEQYF. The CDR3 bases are TGTGCCAGCAGCCAGGCGGGACGGGGCGAGCAGTACTTC.

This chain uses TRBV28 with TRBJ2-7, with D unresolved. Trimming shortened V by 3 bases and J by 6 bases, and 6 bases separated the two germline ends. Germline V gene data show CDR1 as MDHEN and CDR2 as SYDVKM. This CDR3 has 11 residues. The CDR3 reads CASSFVFEQYF. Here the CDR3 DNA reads TGTGCCAGCAGTTTCGTGTTCGAGCAGTACTTC.

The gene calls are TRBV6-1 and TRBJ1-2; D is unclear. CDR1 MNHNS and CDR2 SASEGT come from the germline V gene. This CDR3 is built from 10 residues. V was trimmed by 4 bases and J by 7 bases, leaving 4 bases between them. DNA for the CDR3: TGTGCCAGCAGTGGTCGTGGCTACACCTTC. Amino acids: CASSGRGYTF.